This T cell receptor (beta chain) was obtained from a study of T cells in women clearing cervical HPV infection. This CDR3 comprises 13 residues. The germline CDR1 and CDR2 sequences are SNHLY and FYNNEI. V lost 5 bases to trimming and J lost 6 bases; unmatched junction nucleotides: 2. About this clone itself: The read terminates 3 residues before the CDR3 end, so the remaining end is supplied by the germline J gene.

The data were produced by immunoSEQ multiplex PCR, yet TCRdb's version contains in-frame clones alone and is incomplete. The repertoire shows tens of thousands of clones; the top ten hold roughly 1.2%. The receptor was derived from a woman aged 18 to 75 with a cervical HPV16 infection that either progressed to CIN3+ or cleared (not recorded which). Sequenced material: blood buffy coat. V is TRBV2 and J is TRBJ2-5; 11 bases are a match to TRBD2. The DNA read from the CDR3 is TGTGCCAGCAGTACTAGCGGGGGAAAGACC. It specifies CASSTSGGKT. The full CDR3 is CASSTSGGKTQYF.